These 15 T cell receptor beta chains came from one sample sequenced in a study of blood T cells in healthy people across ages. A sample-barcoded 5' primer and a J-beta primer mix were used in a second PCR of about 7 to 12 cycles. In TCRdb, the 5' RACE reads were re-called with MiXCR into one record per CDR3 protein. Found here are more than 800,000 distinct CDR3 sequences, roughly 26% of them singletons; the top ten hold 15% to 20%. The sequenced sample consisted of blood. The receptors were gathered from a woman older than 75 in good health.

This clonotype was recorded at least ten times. The CDR3 spells CASSQDRGPTYEQYF. Written as DNA, the CDR3 is TGCGCCAGCAGCCAAGACAGGGGACCCACCTACGAGCAGTACTTC. The gene calls are TRBV4-3 and TRBJ2-7; D perhaps matches TRBD1 (6 bases). Germline loops: CDR1 LGHNA, CDR2 YSLEER. The V gene lost 0 bases and the J gene lost 2 bases, with 11 bases spanning the gap. The CDR3 is made up of 15 amino acids.

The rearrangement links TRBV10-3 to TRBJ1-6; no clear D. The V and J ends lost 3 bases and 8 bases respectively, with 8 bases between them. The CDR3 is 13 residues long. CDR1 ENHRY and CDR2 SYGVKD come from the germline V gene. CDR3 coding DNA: TGTGCCATCAGTGATATAGGGTATTCACCCCTCCACTTT. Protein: CAISDIGYSPLHF.

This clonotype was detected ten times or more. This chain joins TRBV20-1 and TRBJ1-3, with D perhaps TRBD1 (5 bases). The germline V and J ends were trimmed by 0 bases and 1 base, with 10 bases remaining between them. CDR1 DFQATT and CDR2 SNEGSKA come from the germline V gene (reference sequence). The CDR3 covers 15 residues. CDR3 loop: CSARDPGRSGNTIYF. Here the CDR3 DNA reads TGCAGTGCTAGAGATCCAGGGCGGTCTGGAAACACCATATATTTT.

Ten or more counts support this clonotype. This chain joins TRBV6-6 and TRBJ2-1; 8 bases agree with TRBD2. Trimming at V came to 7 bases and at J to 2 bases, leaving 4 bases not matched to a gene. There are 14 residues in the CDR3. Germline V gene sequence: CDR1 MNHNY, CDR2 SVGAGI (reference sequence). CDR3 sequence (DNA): TGTGCCAGCAAGTCCGGGGGGGCCTACAATGAGCAGTTCTTC. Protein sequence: CASKSGGAYNEQFF.

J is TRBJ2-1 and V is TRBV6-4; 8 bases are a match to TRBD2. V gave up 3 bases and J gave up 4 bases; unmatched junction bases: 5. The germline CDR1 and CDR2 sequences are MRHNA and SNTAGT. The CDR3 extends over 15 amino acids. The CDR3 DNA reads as TGTGCCAGCAGTGAGGGCGGGAGGAGATACAATGAGCAGTTCTTC. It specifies CASSEGGRRYNEQFF.

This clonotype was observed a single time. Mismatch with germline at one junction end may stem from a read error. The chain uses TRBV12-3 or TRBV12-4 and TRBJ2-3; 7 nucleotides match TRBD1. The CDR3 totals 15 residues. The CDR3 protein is CASSLTGVKTDTQYF. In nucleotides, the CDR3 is TGCGCCAGCAGCCTCACAGGGGTGAAAACAGATACGCAGTATTTT.

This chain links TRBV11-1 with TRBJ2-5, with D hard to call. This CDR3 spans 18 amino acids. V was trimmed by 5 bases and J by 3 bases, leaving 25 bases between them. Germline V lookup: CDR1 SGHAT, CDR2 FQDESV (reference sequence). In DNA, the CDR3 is TGTGCCAGCAGCCCCAGTGGGCTGCTACAACGGTCCAAAGAGACCCAGTACTTC. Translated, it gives CASSPSGLLQRSKETQYF.

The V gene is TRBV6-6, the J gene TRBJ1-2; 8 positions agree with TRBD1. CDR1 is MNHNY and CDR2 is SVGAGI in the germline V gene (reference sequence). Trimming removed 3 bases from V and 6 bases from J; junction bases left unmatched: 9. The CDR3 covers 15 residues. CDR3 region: CASSYGTGGGNGYTF. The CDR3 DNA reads TGTGCCAGCAGTTATGGTACAGGGGGAGGGAATGGCTACACCTTC.

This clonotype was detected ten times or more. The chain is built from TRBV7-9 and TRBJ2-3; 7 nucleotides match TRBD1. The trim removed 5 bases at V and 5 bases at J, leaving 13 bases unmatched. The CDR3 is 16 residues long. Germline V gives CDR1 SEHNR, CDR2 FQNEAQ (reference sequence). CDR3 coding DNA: TGTGCCAGCAGCACCTCGGGACAGATTAAGCTAGATACGCAGTATTTT. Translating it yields CASSTSGQIKLDTQYF.

CDR3 DNA: TGTGCCACCAGTGACCGGGACACGACGAACACCGGGGAGCTGTTTTTT. It codes for CATSDRDTTNTGELFF. The V and J genes are TRBV24-1 and TRBJ2-2; D is possibly TRBD1 (6 bases). Germline V gene data show CDR1 as KGHDR and CDR2 as SFDVKD. The CDR3 runs to 16 residues. Trimming shortened V by 4 bases and J by 0 bases, and 11 bases separated the two germline ends.

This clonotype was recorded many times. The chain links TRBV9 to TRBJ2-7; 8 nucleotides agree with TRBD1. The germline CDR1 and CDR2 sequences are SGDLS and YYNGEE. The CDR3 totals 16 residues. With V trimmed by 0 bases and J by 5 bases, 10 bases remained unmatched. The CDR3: CASSVDPPRTGNEQYF. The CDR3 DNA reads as TGTGCCAGCAGCGTAGACCCCCCCAGGACAGGGAACGAGCAGTACTTC. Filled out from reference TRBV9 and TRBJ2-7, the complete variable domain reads DSGVTQTPKHLITATGQRVTLRCSPRSGDLSVYWYQQSLDQGLQFLIQYYNGEERAKGNILERFSAQQFPDLHSELNLSSLELGDSALYFCASSVDPPRTGNEQYFGPGTRLTVT.

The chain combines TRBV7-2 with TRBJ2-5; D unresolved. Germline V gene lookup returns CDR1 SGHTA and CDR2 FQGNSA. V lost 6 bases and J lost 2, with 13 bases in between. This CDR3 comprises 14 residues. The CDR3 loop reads CASSPGSRQETQYF. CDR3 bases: TGTGCCAGCAGTCCCGGGTCACGGCAAGAGACCCAGTACTTC.

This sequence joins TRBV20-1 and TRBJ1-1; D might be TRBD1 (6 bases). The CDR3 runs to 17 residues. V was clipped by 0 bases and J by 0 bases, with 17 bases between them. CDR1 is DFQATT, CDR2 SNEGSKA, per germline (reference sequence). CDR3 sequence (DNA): TGCAGTGCTAGAGATGCGAGGGGGGCCAGCTTGAACACTGAAGCTTTCTTT. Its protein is CSARDARGASLNTEAFF.

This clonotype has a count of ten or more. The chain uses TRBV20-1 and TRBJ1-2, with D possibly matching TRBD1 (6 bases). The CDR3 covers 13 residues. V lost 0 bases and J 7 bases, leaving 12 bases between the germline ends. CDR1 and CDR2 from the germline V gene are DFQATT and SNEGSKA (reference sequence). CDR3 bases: TGCAGTGCTAGAGATCTAACAGGGCCTGGCTACACCTTC. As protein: CSARDLTGPGYTF.

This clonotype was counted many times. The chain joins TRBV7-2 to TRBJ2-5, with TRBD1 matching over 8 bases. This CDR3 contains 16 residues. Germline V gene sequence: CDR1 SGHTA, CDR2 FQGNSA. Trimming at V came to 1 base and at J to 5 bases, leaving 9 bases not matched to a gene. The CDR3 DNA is TGTGCCAGCAGCTTAGGGGGGCAGGGGGCGGGGGAGACCCAGTACTTC. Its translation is CASSLGGQGAGETQYF. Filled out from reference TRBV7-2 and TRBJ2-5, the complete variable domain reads GAGVSQSPSNKVTEKGKDVELRCDPISGHTALYWYRQSLGQGLEFLIYFQGNSAPDKSGLPSDRFSAERTGGSVSTLTIQRTQQEDSAVYLCASSLGGQGAGETQYFGPGTRLLVL.